A single sample is the source of the 2 T cell receptor beta chains below, sequenced in a study of blood T cell repertoires in COVID-19. Here immunoSEQ multiplex PCR was the method, and the copy in TCRdb shows in-frame clones only, minus some. The sample includes about 54,000 clones, about nine tenths seen only once; the top ten take 8.4%. The specimen sequenced was peripheral blood. The origin of the receptors is a woman aged 40 to 50 with active COVID-19.

This clone was seen a handful of times. CDR3 DNA sequence: TGCAGCGTAAATTCGGGAAACACCATATATTTT. Protein product: CSVNSGNTIYF. The chain carries TRBV29-1 and TRBJ1-3; D is uncertain. Germline CDR1 SQVTM, CDR2 ANQGSEA. The CDR3 spans 11 residues. Trimming took 6 bases from V and 4 from J, leaving 7 bases between them.

V usage is TRBV7-6 and J usage is TRBJ2-5, with D tentatively TRBD2 (5 bases). With 0 bases removed from V and 5 bases from J, the gap between germline ends came to 13 bases. The CDR3 runs 15 residues. Germline-derived CDR1 and CDR2 are SGHVS and FNYEAQ. The CDR3 DNA follows: TGTGCCAGCAGCTTAGCGCCTAGCCAGTCTGAGACCCAGTACTTC. This translates into CASSLAPSQSETQYF.